This TCR beta chain is from a study of blood T cell repertoires in COVID-19 (TCRdb year 2020). General notes on the study: The collaborator samples originated in the United States, Italy and Spain and spanned the acute and convalescent phases of COVID-19. Where HLA class I and class II types were available, the types were taken from metadata supplied by the sample provider, not from assay-based typing. A freely available public database, intended as a resource for researchers studying the immune response to SARS-CoV-2, is where the repertoires were released. The samples were drawn from the first 160 participants of the ongoing ImmuneRACE study and from over 950 subjects provided by 6 global collaborators. Sample metadata almost always included a de-identified subject ID, COVID-19 status, age in years and sex. The material from the prospective study consisted of cDNA or gDNA derived from T cells, B-cell-depleted T cells, or PBMCs. Deeply sampled blood TCRbeta repertoires from subjects exposed to, actively infected with, or recovered from COVID-19 were included in the dataset.

Each collaborating institution followed its own protocols to collect whole blood in K2EDTA tubes. For TCRbeta analysis, collaborators shipped samples as frozen whole blood, isolated PBMCs, or DNA extracted from either of those sample types. Overall results and qualifications from the work: How much clinical and demographic metadata was included differed by source and by participant, and the metadata was provided uncurated.

Concerning this clone itself: Its antigen has not been determined. Per-nucleotide qualities are absent, and no much larger clonotype sits a single base away.

The immunoSEQ Assay, a bias-controlled multiplex PCR, was used to amplify TCRbeta CDR3 regions from genomic DNA. In the original analysis: The number of nucleated cells in each sample was estimated by amplification of reference gene primers within the assay. To quantify the absolute abundance of each unique TCRbeta CDR3 rearrangement, sequence reads were collapsed and filtered. For each sample, productive Simpson clonality was calculated as the square root of Simpson's diversity index over productive rearrangements. Sourced from immuneACCESS, this table was stored by TCRdb with only in-frame sequences that have V and J called. A share of the clones is absent; for the studies checked, an unresolved V gene accounts for under half, and the remainder has no known explanation. V, J and clone size reflect that table, while D and trimming were determined from the DNA. The sample table contains about 250,000 clones; only one count was recorded for over 70% of them. The ten largest clones represent 2.5% to 4% of the sample.

Taken from the germline V gene (reference sequence), the CDR1 and CDR2 loops are MNHNY and SVGAGI. The CDR3 has 15 amino acids, counting the end cysteine and phenylalanine. The DNA shown is the 45-base CDR3, in frame from base 1. A distance of 14 bases separates the germline ends of V and J, which lose 7 bases and 1 base respectively. This sequence uses TRBV6-6 and TRBJ1-5, with the D gene too uncertain to name. Sequenced: peripheral blood. The receptor comes from an elderly woman with acute or convalescent COVID-19. Read as DNA, the sequence is TGTGCCAGCACCCAAGGAGGAGGAAGCAATCAGCCCCAGCATTTT. It encodes CASTQGGGSNQPQHF.